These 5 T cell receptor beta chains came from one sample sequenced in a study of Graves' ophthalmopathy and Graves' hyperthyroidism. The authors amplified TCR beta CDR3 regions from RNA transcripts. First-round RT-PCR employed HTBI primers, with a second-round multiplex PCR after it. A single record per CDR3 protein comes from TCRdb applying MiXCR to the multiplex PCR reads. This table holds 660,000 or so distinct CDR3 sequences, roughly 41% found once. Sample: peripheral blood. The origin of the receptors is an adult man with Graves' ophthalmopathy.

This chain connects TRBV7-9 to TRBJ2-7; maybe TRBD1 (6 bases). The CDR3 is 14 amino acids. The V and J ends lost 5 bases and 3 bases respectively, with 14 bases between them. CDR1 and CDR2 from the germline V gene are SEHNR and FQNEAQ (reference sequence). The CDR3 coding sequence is TGTGCCAGCAGCCCGGACAGCTTTAGCTACGAGCAGTACTTC. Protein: CASSPDSFSYEQYF.

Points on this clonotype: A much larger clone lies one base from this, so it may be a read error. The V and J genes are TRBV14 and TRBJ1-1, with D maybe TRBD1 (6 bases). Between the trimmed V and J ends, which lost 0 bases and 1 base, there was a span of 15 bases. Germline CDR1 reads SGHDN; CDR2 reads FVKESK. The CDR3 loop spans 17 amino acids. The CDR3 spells CASSQDSIGQTNTEAFF. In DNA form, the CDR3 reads TGTGCCAGCAGCCAAGATAGTATAGGACAGACGAACACTGAAGCTTTCTTT.

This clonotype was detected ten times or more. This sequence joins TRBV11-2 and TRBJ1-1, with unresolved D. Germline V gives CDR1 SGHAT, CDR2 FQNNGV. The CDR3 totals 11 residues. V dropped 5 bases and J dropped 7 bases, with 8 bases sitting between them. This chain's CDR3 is CASSAQIEAFF. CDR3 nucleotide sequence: TGTGCCAGCAGCGCCCAGATTGAAGCTTTCTTT.

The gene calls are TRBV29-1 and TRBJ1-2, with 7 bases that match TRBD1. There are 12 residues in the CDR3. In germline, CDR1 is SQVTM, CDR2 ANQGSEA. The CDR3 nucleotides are TGCAGTCGGGACAGTATAGACTATGGCTACACCTTC. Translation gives CSRDSIDYGYTF. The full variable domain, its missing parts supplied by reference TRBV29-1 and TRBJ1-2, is SAVISQKPSRDICQRGTSLTIQCQVDSQVTMMFWYRQQPGQSLTLIATANQGSEATYESGFVIDKFPISRPNLTFSTLTVSNMSPEDSSIYLCSRDSIDYGYTFGSGTRLTVV.

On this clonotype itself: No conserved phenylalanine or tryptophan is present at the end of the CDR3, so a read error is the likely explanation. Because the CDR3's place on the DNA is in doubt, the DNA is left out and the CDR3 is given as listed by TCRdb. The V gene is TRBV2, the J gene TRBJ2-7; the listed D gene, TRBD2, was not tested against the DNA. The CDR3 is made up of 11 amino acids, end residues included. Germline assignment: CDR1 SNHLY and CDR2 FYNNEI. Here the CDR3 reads CASSEWGSGNT.